Shown below are 19 T cell receptor beta chains from a single sample sequenced in a study of PD-L1 blockade in urothelial cancer. Regarding time point: peripheral blood 6 weeks after treatment start. Method: immunoSEQ multiplex PCR; TCRdb's copy keeps in-frame clones and lacks some. The table shows about 120,000 clones, with around 93% occurring only once. Sequencing used PBMCs, obtained around atezolizumab (anti-PD-L1) treatment. These receptors all stem from a man between 60 and 75 years old with urothelial cancer.

The CDR3 is CASSHTGGSANEKLFF. In DNA form, the CDR3 reads TGTGCCAGCAGCCACACAGGGGGCTCAGCTAATGAAAAACTGTTTTTT. J is TRBJ1-4 and V is TRBV4-2; TRBD1 aligns across 9 bases. V shed 3 bases, J shed 3 bases, and the junction held 5 bases outside the gene matches. CDR3 length equals 16 residues. Germline V gene lookup returns CDR1 LGHNA and CDR2 YNFKEQ.

The rearrangement uses TRBV6-5 and TRBJ1-1; D may be TRBD1 (5 bases). The CDR3 consists of 14 residues. Germline V gene lookup returns CDR1 MNHEY and CDR2 SVGAGI. The V and J ends lost 2 bases and 3 bases respectively, with 10 bases between them. The CDR3, as DNA: TGTGCCAGCAGTTACGGTTCAGGGTACACTGAAGCTTTCTTT. It is translated as CASSYGSGYTEAFF.

This chain links TRBV6-5 with TRBJ2-3; maybe TRBD1 (6 bases). This CDR3 has 15 amino acids. Germline lookup yields CDR1 MNHEY and CDR2 SVGAGI. Trimming took off 6 bases at V and 5 bases at J, with 18 bases between the two ends. CDR3 amino acids: CASRPTGTRGDTQYF. As DNA, the CDR3 is TGTGCCAGCAGGCCTACCGGGACACGGGGAGATACGCAGTATTTT.

The chain links TRBV4-2 to TRBJ2-2; 11 nucleotides agree with TRBD2. The V segment lost 0 bases and the J segment 0 bases; nucleotides outside the gene matches: 9. This CDR3 region has 20 residues. CDR1 LGHNA and CDR2 YNFKEQ come from the germline V gene. CDR3 nucleotides: TGTGCCAGCAGCCAAGAACGTCTAGCGGGGGGCACGGCGAACACCGGGGAGCTGTTTTTT. Amino acid sequence: CASSQERLAGGTANTGELFF.

The CDR3 DNA sequence: TGTGCCAGCAGTGAATGGTATGGGACTAGCGGGAGGTACAATGAGCAGTTCTTC. Its protein is CASSEWYGTSGRYNEQFF. This rearrangement joins TRBV25-1 to TRBJ2-1; TRBD2 agrees at 15 bases. This CDR3 is built from 18 residues. Trimming removed 1 base from V and 4 bases from J; junction bases left unmatched: 5. Germline V gives CDR1 MGHDK, CDR2 SYGVNS. Supplemented by reference TRBV25-1 and TRBJ2-1, the full variable domain reads EADIYQTPRYLVIGTGKKITLECSQTMGHDKMYWYQQDPGMELHLIHYSYGVNSTEKGDLSSESTVSRIRTEHFPLTLESARPSHTSQYLCASSEWYGTSGRYNEQFFGPGTRLTVL.

This rearrangement joins TRBV6-5 to TRBJ1-6, with D possibly TRBD1 on 6 matching bases. Germline V gene lookup returns CDR1 MNHEY and CDR2 SVGAGI. With 0 bases removed from V and 8 bases from J, the gap between germline ends came to 11 bases. The CDR3 consists of 15 residues. This CDR3 reads CASSYSKQGYSPLHF. For the CDR3, the DNA is TGTGCCAGCAGTTACTCGAAACAGGGTTATTCACCCCTCCACTTT.

This clone showed up just once. This chain links TRBV27 with TRBJ2-5; TRBD2 matches 7 bases. CDR1 is MNHEY, CDR2 SMNVEV, per germline (reference sequence). The V gene end was trimmed by 6 bases and the J gene end by 4 bases; junction bases not matched to a gene: 5. The CDR3 is made up of 13 amino acids. CDR3 protein: CASSTGGPETQYF. Written as DNA, the CDR3 is TGTGCCAGCAGCACGGGGGGTCCAGAGACCCAGTACTTC.

The rearrangement uses TRBV7-2 and TRBJ1-1; 9 bases map to TRBD1. CDR3 length equals 15 residues. Germline CDR1 reads SGHTA; CDR2 reads FQGNSA. V lost 6 bases and J lost 6; bases outside the gene matches: 11. The CDR3 bases are TGTGCCAGCAGACTTTATGGACAGGGGTTACCTGAAGCTTTCTTT. This translates into CASRLYGQGLPEAFF.

In this sample, this clone turned up a few times. CDR3 in DNA: TGTGCCAGCAGCTTAGGGGACAGGGGAAGGTCTGAAAAACTGTTTTTT. It is translated as CASSLGDRGRSEKLFF. This chain connects TRBV7-2 to TRBJ1-4; 10 positions agree with TRBD1. The V gene's germline CDR1 is SGHTA and CDR2 FQGNSA. The CDR3 contains 16 residues. With V trimmed by 1 base and J by 7 bases, 6 bases remained unmatched.

The rearrangement links TRBV2 to TRBJ1-4; 7 nucleotides align to TRBD1. The germline V gene encodes CDR1 SNHLY and CDR2 FYNNEI. The ends lost 7 bases at V and 14 bases at J; junction bases unmatched: 16. There are 14 residues in the CDR3. CDR3 sequence: CASTEEGALRGLFF. The CDR3 DNA reads TGTGCCAGCACCGAGGAGGGGGCACTAAGAGGGCTGTTTTTT. Full variable domain (outside the CDR3, taken from reference TRBV2 and TRBJ1-4): EPEVTQTPSHQVTQMGQEVILRCVPISNHLYFYWYRQILGQKVEFLVSFYNNEISEKSEIFDDQFSVERPDGSNFTLKIRSTKLEDSAMYFCASTEEGALRGLFFGSGTQLSVL.

J is TRBJ2-1 and V is TRBV4-3; D possibly corresponds to TRBD1 (7 bases). This CDR3 contains 13 residues. Germline lookup yields CDR1 LGHNA and CDR2 YSLEER. Deletions cut 1 base from V and 14 bases from J, with 15 bases between. The CDR3 reads CASSQVTGSGEFF. Here the CDR3 DNA reads TGCGCCAGCAGCCAAGTGACAGGGTCGGGAGAGTTCTTC.

V is TRBV19 and J is TRBJ2-7, with TRBD2 matching 11 bases. In germline, CDR1 is LNHDA, CDR2 SQIVND (reference sequence). CDR3 length: 16 residues. V was clipped by 0 bases and J by 5 bases; unmatched bases: 6. CDR3 sequence reads: CASSIDGSGRAHEQYF. The CDR3 DNA sequence: TGTGCCAGTAGTATAGATGGTAGCGGGAGGGCCCACGAGCAGTACTTC.

The chain is built from TRBV6-1 and TRBJ1-2; no reliable D call. V lost 1 base and J 4 bases, leaving 7 bases between the germline ends. Germline V gene lookup returns CDR1 MNHNS and CDR2 SASEGT. The CDR3 totals 13 residues. DNA of the CDR3: TGTGCCAGCAGTGAAGTACAGTCCTATGGCTACACCTTC. Protein product: CASSEVQSYGYTF.

The J gene is TRBJ1-1, the V gene TRBV27; D is perhaps TRBD1 (5 bases). This CDR3 region has 15 residues. Trimming stripped 3 bases from V and 2 bases from J, with 13 bases between. In germline, CDR1 is MNHEY, CDR2 SMNVEV (reference sequence). CDR3 coding DNA: TGTGCCAGCAGTTTCGGGTCCGACAGAAACACTGAAGCTTTCTTT. It translates to CASSFGSDRNTEAFF.

In its sample, this clone was seen once. This chain links TRBV14 with TRBJ2-1; 8 bases are a match to TRBD1. Germline CDR1 reads SGHDN; CDR2 reads FVKESK. V lost 2 bases and J lost 4; bases outside the gene matches: 1. The length of the CDR3 is 14 residues. CDR3 sequence (DNA): TGTGCCAGCAGCCAACGGGACAGGTACAATGAGCAGTTCTTC. Protein product: CASSQRDRYNEQFF.

The chain recombines TRBV11-3 with TRBJ1-1; 9 nucleotides match TRBD1. This CDR3 is built from 15 residues. V gave up 5 bases and J gave up 4 bases; unmatched junction bases: 8. Germline CDR1 is SGHNT and CDR2 is YENEEA. The CDR3 loop reads CASSPGQGSGTEAFF. In DNA, the CDR3 is TGTGCCAGCAGCCCGGGACAGGGTAGCGGCACTGAAGCTTTCTTT.

The rearrangement joins TRBV6-1 to TRBJ2-3; the D is unclear. The CDR3 runs to 14 residues. Trimming pared 6 bases from V and 0 bases from J, leaving 10 bases between. Per the germline V gene, CDR1 is MNHNS and CDR2 is SASEGT. As DNA, the CDR3 is TGTGCCAGCAGGGCCCGGGTTAGCACAGATACGCAGTATTTT. As protein: CASRARVSTDTQYF.

The rearrangement links TRBV30 to TRBJ1-5; D gene unclear. Germline V gene lookup returns CDR1 GTSNPN and CDR2 SVGIG (reference sequence). The CDR3 runs 15 residues. V lost 0 bases, J lost 2 bases, and 11 bases lay in between. The CDR3 loop reads CAWSVSAVGNQPQHF. CDR3 coding DNA: TGTGCCTGGAGTGTATCCGCGGTGGGCAATCAGCCCCAGCATTTT.

The genes are TRBV6-5 and TRBJ1-1, with a possible D match to TRBD1 (5 bases). The CDR3 contains 15 residues. Per the germline V gene, CDR1 is MNHEY and CDR2 is SVGAGI. Deletions cut 0 bases from V and 0 bases from J, with 8 bases between. CDR3 bases: TGTGCCAGCAGTTACTCGGGGGGAATGAACACTGAAGCTTTCTTT. Encoded protein: CASSYSGGMNTEAFF.